This TCR beta chain was recorded in a study of response to subunit inactivated influenza vaccine. V lost 3 bases and J 8 bases, leaving 19 bases between the germline ends. This CDR3 has 15 amino acids. TCRdb called the RT-PCR reads again in MiXCR, with one record for every CDR3 protein. The sample lists 450,000 to 500,000 distinct CDR3 sequences, approximately 11% seen once, with less than 15% in the top ten. This clonotype was observed a handful of times. The antigen is not known. Findings of the study overall: The authors suggested that every seasonal influenza vaccination recruits few new T cells.

V gene TRBV12-3 or TRBV12-4 combines with J gene TRBJ1-2; the D gene is possibly TRBD1 (5 bases). The source is a man between 45 and 60 years old who received an inactivated influenza vaccine. The input for sequencing was PBMCs from blood, taken roughly 47 days after vaccination. The CDR3 DNA reads TGTGCCAGCAGTTTTAACGCCGGCAGGGAGTCGGGCTACACCTTC. Translating it yields CASSFNAGRESGYTF.